A single sample gave rise to the 17 T cell receptor beta chains below, sequenced in a study of blood T cell repertoires in COVID-19. The protocol was immunoSEQ multiplex PCR, while the TCRdb copy is restricted to in-frame clones and leaves out a portion. Here the sample spans 130,000 to 150,000 clones, around 85% being singletons. Sequencing was done on a sample of peripheral blood. These receptors all come from an older woman with COVID-19, enrolled during active disease.

The CDR3 loop is CASSVGWLAGGPTYEQYF. CDR3 nucleotide sequence: TGTGCCAGCAGCGTAGGTTGGCTAGCGGGGGGACCCACCTACGAGCAGTACTTC. The genes are TRBV9 and TRBJ2-7, with TRBD2 matching 11 bases. The J segment lost 2 bases and the V segment lost 0 bases, leaving 10 bases of the junction unmatched. This CDR3 spans 18 amino acids. Germline lookup yields CDR1 SGDLS and CDR2 YYNGEE.

The chain links TRBV3-1 (or the pseudogene TRBV3-2) to TRBJ2-1, with 12 nucleotides matching TRBD2. The CDR3 is 17 amino acids. Germline trimming cut 4 bases from V and 6 bases from J; bases unmatched to any gene: 10. Per the germline V gene, CDR1 is LGHDT and CDR2 is YNNKEL (reference sequence). The DNA of the CDR3 is TGTGCCAGCAGCCCCCGACTAGCGGGGGTTGTAATCAATGAGCAGTTCTTC. This translates into CASSPRLAGVVINEQFF.

The V call is TRBV15, the J call TRBJ1-5; D is possibly TRBD1 (6 bases). Germline CDR1 LNHNV, CDR2 YYDKDF (reference sequence). Trimming took 1 base from V and 1 from J, leaving 11 bases between them. The CDR3 extends over 16 amino acids. The CDR3 coding sequence is TGTGCCACCAGCAGAGTGTACAGGGAGAGCAATCAGCCCCAGCATTTT. Protein sequence: CATSRVYRESNQPQHF.

This clone was recorded once. The gene calls are TRBV3-1 (or the pseudogene TRBV3-2) and TRBJ2-3; D may be TRBD2 (6 bases). The V gene's germline CDR1 is LGHDT and CDR2 YNNKEL (reference sequence). CDR3 length: 13 amino acids. The V and J ends lost 5 bases and 6 bases respectively, with 12 bases between them. The chain's CDR3 is CASSSGLWDTQYF. The CDR3 DNA reads as TGTGCCAGCAGCTCGGGACTGTGGGATACGCAGTATTTT.

The chain couples TRBV25-1 to TRBJ1-4, with D possibly TRBD1 on 6 matching bases. The CDR3 is 15 residues long. Germline-derived CDR1 and CDR2 are MGHDK and SYGVNS. Trimming cost V 4 bases and J 0 bases, with 9 bases left between them. Written as DNA, the CDR3 is TGTGCCAGCAGTGCTTGGACAGCAACTAATGAAAAACTGTTTTTT. It codes for CASSAWTATNEKLFF.

The CDR3 sequence: CASSDWTSGAFF. In nucleotides, the CDR3 is TGCGCCAGCAGTGACTGGACATCTGGAGCTTTCTTT. V gene TRBV10-2 combines with J gene TRBJ1-1; a possible D gene is TRBD1 (5 bases). The V gene's germline CDR1 is WSHSY and CDR2 SAAADI. The CDR3 runs 12 residues. V gave up 3 bases and J gave up 10 bases, with 12 bases separating them.

Written as DNA, the CDR3 is TGCGCCAGCAGCCCCCAGGGGACCACATATGGCTACACCTTC. Residues: CASSPQGTTYGYTF. This chain joins TRBV4-1 and TRBJ1-2; weak D call: TRBD1 (6 bases). Trimming took off 4 bases at V and 5 bases at J, with 14 bases between the two ends. CDR3 length: 14 residues. In germline, CDR1 is MGHRA, CDR2 YSYEKL.

A remark on this clone: At one boundary the junction diverges from the germline segment, which might be a read error. The CDR3 DNA sequence: TGTGCCAGCAGTCAAGACGCCCGGCGGGAGACCCAGTACTTC. Its translation: CASSQDARRETQYF. The rearrangement links TRBV3-1 (or the pseudogene TRBV3-2) to TRBJ2-5; D is uncertain. The CDR3 totals 14 residues. Germline-derived CDR1 and CDR2 are LGHDT and YNNKEL (reference sequence).

This clone was counted a single time. The chain links TRBV5-4 to TRBJ2-1, with 10 nucleotides matching TRBD2. The J segment lost 5 bases and the V segment lost 0 bases, leaving 2 bases of the junction unmatched. This CDR3 contains 15 residues. Germline assignment: CDR1 SGHNT and CDR2 YYREEE (reference sequence). The DNA of the CDR3 is TGTGCCAGCAGCTTGGATAGCGGGAGGCACAATGAGCAGTTCTTC. Its protein product is CASSLDSGRHNEQFF.

The CDR3 DNA reads as TGTGCCAGCAGCGCCCCCCTTTCTGGCTACACCTTC. It yields the protein CASSAPLSGYTF. This chain joins TRBV9 and TRBJ1-2; the D is unclear. CDR3 length equals 12 residues. Trimming took 3 bases from V and 7 from J, leaving 10 bases between them. Germline loops: CDR1 SGDLS, CDR2 YYNGEE.

This rearrangement joins TRBV18 to TRBJ1-6; 7 bases are shared with TRBD1. Trimming took 2 bases from V and 0 from J; bases not matched to a gene: 4. This CDR3 contains 17 residues. Germline-derived CDR1 and CDR2 are KGHSH and LQKENI. The CDR3 DNA follows: TGTGCCAGCTCACCATCGACAGGGAGCTCCTATAATTCACCCCTCCACTTT. Protein: CASSPSTGSSYNSPLHF.

In this sample, this clone turned up a few times. CDR3 sequence reads: CASSDRDRETGELFF. The CDR3 bases are TGCGCCAGCAGCGACCGGGACAGGGAGACCGGGGAGCTGTTTTTT. The J gene is TRBJ2-2, the V gene TRBV4-3; 9 bases map to TRBD1. After removal of 5 bases from V and 5 bases from J, the junction contained 6 bases not matched to a gene. Germline CDR1 is LGHNA and CDR2 is YSLEER. CDR3 size: 15 residues.

This chain connects TRBV30 to TRBJ1-1, with D perhaps matching TRBD1 (5 bases). V was trimmed by 3 bases and J by 7 bases, leaving 12 bases between them. The CDR3 contains 12 residues. Germline V gene lookup returns CDR1 GTSNPN and CDR2 SVGIG (reference sequence). In nucleotides, the CDR3 is TGTGCCTGGAGGGTGGGACTCCGTGAAGCTTTCTTT. It codes for CAWRVGLREAFF.

The chain employs TRBV15 and TRBJ2-3; D is ambiguous. The CDR3 length is 17 residues. Trimming removed 7 bases from V and 2 bases from J, with 22 bases in between. The V gene's germline CDR1 is LNHNV and CDR2 YYDKDF (reference sequence). Here the CDR3 DNA reads TGTGCCACCAAATTCATCCCGCCGCGGCTACACACAGATACGCAGTATTTT. It encodes CATKFIPPRLHTDTQYF.

This clone was observed a single time. This sequence joins TRBV27 and TRBJ2-1; 10 bases agree with TRBD1. The CDR3 consists of 15 residues. With V trimmed by 7 bases and J by 8 bases, 11 bases remained unmatched. Germline assignment: CDR1 MNHEY and CDR2 SMNVEV (reference sequence). The CDR3 DNA follows: TGTGCCAGCACCCCCCGGGACAGGGGATGGGATGAGCAGTTCTTC. This sequence encodes CASTPRDRGWDEQFF.

The rearrangement joins TRBV2 to TRBJ2-2; tentatively, D is TRBD2 (6 bases). V was cut by 5 bases and J by 3 bases, with 19 bases left in between. CDR1 SNHLY and CDR2 FYNNEI come from the germline V gene. The CDR3 length is 17 residues. CDR3: CASSPLLGTDYTGELFF. The CDR3 nucleotides read TGTGCCAGCAGTCCTCTCCTGGGGACTGACTACACCGGGGAGCTGTTTTTT.

CDR3 in amino acids: CASSFRTGGTEANYGYTF. Written as DNA, the CDR3 is TGTGCCAGCAGCTTCCGAACAGGGGGGACCGAGGCTAACTATGGCTACACCTTC. This sequence joins TRBV5-4 and TRBJ1-2, with TRBD1 matching over 8 bases. Looked up from germline, CDR1 is SGHNT and CDR2 is YYREEE (reference sequence). This CDR3 comprises 18 residues. V was clipped by 2 bases and J by 0 bases; unmatched bases: 12.